This TCR beta chain was captured by sequencing in a study of OX40 agonist ivuxolimab in advanced cancers. Study background: Patients received ivuxolimab, an intravenous treatment, every 2 weeks at 0.01 to 10 mg/kg. Melanoma, hepatocellular carcinoma, head and neck or renal cell cancer occurred in dose-escalation patients. Study-level points and caveats: Researchers report that CD8+ T cells had, on average, more expanded clones than CD4+.

The protocol was immunoSEQ multiplex PCR, while the TCRdb copy is restricted to in-frame clones and leaves out a portion. The sample records 65,000 to 80,000 clones, about nine tenths being singletons. The CDR3 covers 13 residues. The V and J ends lost 0 bases and 6 bases, in that order; junction bases with no gene match: 2. Germline assignment: CDR1 MDHEN and CDR2 SYDVKM. In the case of this clone: As yet, its antigen is unknown.

The sample in question was CD4+ or CD8+ T cells sorted from blood, obtained in a trial of the OX40 agonist ivuxolimab. The chain links TRBV28 to TRBJ2-7; 7 nucleotides match TRBD2. The sequence was obtained from an adult with an advanced solid tumor such as melanoma, head and neck, liver or kidney cancer. CDR3 in DNA: TGTGCCAGCAGTTTATGGGGGGGGTCCGAGCAGTACTTC. It encodes CASSLWGGSEQYF. Full variable domain (remainder filled in from reference TRBV28 and TRBJ2-7): DVKVTQSSRYLVKRTGEKVFLECVQDMDHENMFWYRQDPGLGLRLIYFSYDVKMKEKGDIPEGYSVSREKKERFSLILESASTNQTSMYLCASSLWGGSEQYFGPGTRLTVT.